These 6 T cell receptor beta chains were all obtained from the same sample, sequenced in a study of blood T cells in healthy people across ages. A second PCR, run for about 7 to 11 cycles, used a sample-barcoded 5' primer plus a J-beta primer mix. TCRdb re-derived calls from the 5' RACE reads in MiXCR, one entry per CDR3 protein. The sample yields hundreds of thousands of distinct CDR3 sequences, roughly half seen once. The sample consisted of blood. The receptors here all came from a woman at least 80 years old in good health.

This clonotype was found once. CDR3 residues: CASIAALNNEQFF. The CDR3 DNA follows: TGTGCCAGCATAGCTGCCCTCAACAATGAGCAGTTCTTC. V usage is TRBV7-9 and J usage is TRBJ2-1; D is unclear. The CDR3 contains 13 residues. Germline lookup yields CDR1 SEHNR and CDR2 FQNEAQ (reference sequence). V was pared by 7 bases and J by 5 bases, with 12 bases between.

This clonotype appeared a few times. This chain joins TRBV5-4 and TRBJ1-5; D is perhaps TRBD1 (5 bases). With 4 bases removed from V and 8 bases from J, the gap between germline ends came to 19 bases. Germline CDR1 reads SGHNT; CDR2 reads YYREEE (reference sequence). The CDR3 loop spans 15 amino acids. The CDR3 nucleotides are TGTGCCAGCAGCCATGGGGGAAACGACCATGAGCCCCAGCATTTT. This sequence encodes CASSHGGNDHEPQHF.

The chain is built from TRBV7-8 and TRBJ2-3, with D perhaps matching TRBD1 or TRBD2 (5 bases each). Trimming took 5 bases from V and 0 from J, leaving 12 bases between them. Per the germline V gene, CDR1 is SGHVS and CDR2 is FQNEAQ. The CDR3 is made up of 15 amino acids. The CDR3 DNA follows: TGTGCCAGCAGCCACCGGGACCAGAGCACAGATACGCAGTATTTT. Protein sequence: CASSHRDQSTDTQYF.

This sequence joins TRBV5-1 and TRBJ1-3; D perhaps matches TRBD1 (5 bases). Germline V gene lookup returns CDR1 SGHRS and CDR2 YFSETQ. The CDR3 sequence is 16 residues long. V gave up 0 bases and J gave up 8 bases, with 18 bases separating them. CDR3 in amino acids: CASSLAGGNYGYTIYF. The DNA for the CDR3 is TGCGCCAGCAGCTTGGCCGGGGGGAACTATGGCTACACCATATATTTT.

This clonotype showed up many times. The chain employs TRBV9 and TRBJ2-1, with TRBD1 identical over 7 bases. The V gene's germline CDR1 is SGDLS and CDR2 YYNGEE. With 2 bases clipped from V and 7 bases from J, the junction kept 15 bases outside the gene matches. The CDR3 is 17 residues long. The CDR3 DNA sequence: TGTGCCAGCAGCGTCTCTACTCCCGGGACAGCTACAAATGAGCAGTTCTTC. This encodes CASSVSTPGTATNEQFF.

The rearrangement joins TRBV24-1 to TRBJ2-1, with 10 bases that match TRBD2. Germline CDR1 is KGHDR and CDR2 is SFDVKD. The CDR3 has 14 amino acids. Trimming at V came to 6 bases and at J to 9 bases, leaving 7 bases not matched to a gene. DNA for the CDR3: TGTGCCACCAGTAGCCTAGCGGGAGCGGGTGAGCAGTTCTTC. As protein: CATSSLAGAGEQFF.